This TCR beta chain was documented in a study of spatial heterogeneity in lung cancer. Regarding time point: sample taken at primary tumor resection. TCRdb reanalysed the 5' RACE reads using MiXCR and keeps one entry per CDR3 protein. The sample shows some 44,000 distinct CDR3 sequences, approximately 15% of them seen only once. Germline CDR1 is LGHNA and CDR2 is YNFKEQ. The V segment lost 0 bases and the J segment 4 bases; nucleotides outside the gene matches: 7. There are 17 residues in the CDR3. This clonotype was counted many times. Source: PBMCs, taken at surgery. J is TRBJ2-3 and V is TRBV4-2; 10 bases are shared with TRBD2. The TCR comes from a male donor with early-stage non-small cell lung cancer. The CDR3 reads CASSQEWIGTSADTQYF. CDR3 DNA: TGTGCCAGCAGCCAAGAGTGGATCGGGACTAGCGCAGATACGCAGTATTTT.